The entry below gives a single T cell receptor beta chain sequence along with its context. The CDR3 is 15 residues long. V trimming: 9 bases; J trimming: 5 bases; junction bases outside the gene matches: 11. Germline lookup yields CDR1 LNHDA and CDR2 SQIVND (reference sequence). These data are taken from a study of shared clonotypes between healthy human individuals. Assay used: immunoSEQ multiplex PCR; TCRdb lists only in-frame clones, some missing. The sample has some 1 million clones, 70% to 80% seen once. The chain couples TRBV19 to TRBJ1-5; 9 positions agree with TRBD1. Material for sequencing was memory CD4+ T cells sorted from blood. Subset in this sample: CD45RA-negative fraction. The receptor comes from a man aged 18 to 29 in good health. The DNA of the CDR3 is TGTGCCAGCTGTTACGGGACAGGGATTTATCAGCCCCAGCATTTT. It encodes CASCYGTGIYQPQHF.